A single sample gave rise to the 15 T cell receptor beta chains below, sequenced in a study of PD-1 blockade in mismatch repair-deficient tumors. Assay used: immunoSEQ multiplex PCR; TCRdb lists only in-frame clones, some missing. The sample yields about 68,000 clones, more than 75% seen once. Sequencing used peripheral blood, obtained 2 weeks after starting pembrolizumab. The receptors stem from an adult with mismatch repair-deficient cancer.

The J gene is TRBJ2-1, the V gene TRBV7-6, with 11 bases lining up with TRBD2. The V gene end was trimmed by 6 bases and the J gene end by 6 bases; junction bases not matched to a gene: 7. The germline V gene encodes CDR1 SGHVS and CDR2 FNYEAQ. The CDR3 runs to 15 residues. CDR3 loop: CASRPGTSGSNEQFF. CDR3 coding DNA: TGTGCCAGCAGACCGGGGACTAGCGGCTCCAATGAGCAGTTCTTC. The whole variable domain, remainder taken from reference TRBV7-6 and TRBJ2-1, is GAGVSQSPRYKVTKRGQDVALRCDPISGHVSLYWYRQALGQGPEFLTYFNYEAQQDKSGLPNDRFSAERPEGSISTLTIQRTEQRDSAMYRCASRPGTSGSNEQFFGPGTRLTVL.

About this clone itself: Other DNA sequences of this sample code for an identical CDR3. The chain uses TRBV5-1 and TRBJ2-7; TRBD2 might be the D (6 bases). The CDR3 sequence is 14 residues long. Germline CDR1 and CDR2: SGHRS and YFSETQ. Between the trimmed V and J ends, which lost 4 bases and 5 bases, there was a span of 16 bases. The CDR3 region has the DNA TGCGCCAGCAGCCGGGACTCCCATGGAGACGAGCAGTACTTC. Residues: CASSRDSHGDEQYF.

CDR3 amino acids: CASSLESDLAFF. The CDR3 DNA follows: TGCGCCAGCAGCTTGGAATCAGATCTGGCTTTCTTT. This chain uses TRBV5-1 with TRBJ1-1; D is unresolved. The CDR3 is 12 residues long. Trimming shortened V by 0 bases and J by 11 bases, and 11 bases separated the two germline ends. Germline lookup yields CDR1 SGHRS and CDR2 YFSETQ.

Here the CDR3 reads CASSDRSGRAPEQFF. The CDR3 bases are TGTGCCAGCAGCGACCGTAGCGGGAGGGCCCCTGAGCAGTTCTTC. This chain uses TRBV9 with TRBJ2-1, with TRBD2 matching over 11 bases. In germline, CDR1 is SGDLS, CDR2 YYNGEE. There are 15 residues in the CDR3. With 3 bases clipped from V and 9 bases from J, the junction kept 8 bases outside the gene matches. The whole variable domain, filled in from reference TRBV9 and TRBJ2-1, reads DSGVTQTPKHLITATGQRVTLRCSPRSGDLSVYWYQQSLDQGLQFLIQYYNGEERAKGNILERFSAQQFPDLHSELNLSSLELGDSALYFCASSDRSGRAPEQFFGPGTRLTVL.

The chain links TRBV27 to TRBJ1-2, with 8 bases fitting TRBD1. Per the germline V gene, CDR1 is MNHEY and CDR2 is SMNVEV (reference sequence). This CDR3 is 15 amino acids long. J was trimmed by 2 bases and V by 6 bases; bases with no gene match: 8. CDR3 DNA: TGTGCCAGCAGGCGAGCAGGGGGCAGAAACTATGGCTACACCTTC. This sequence encodes CASRRAGGRNYGYTF.

By its share, this clone is medium-sized. This chain joins TRBV4-1 and TRBJ2-1; 10 bases align to TRBD2. Trimming removed 4 bases from V and 8 bases from J; junction bases left unmatched: 14. Per the germline V gene, CDR1 is MGHRA and CDR2 is YSYEKL. CDR3 length: 17 residues. This CDR3 is CASSPGLAGVRGHEQFF. The CDR3, as DNA: TGCGCCAGCAGCCCCGGTCTAGCGGGAGTCCGAGGGCATGAGCAGTTCTTC.

This clone was observed at least ten times. The same CDR3 can be traced to other DNA sequences in this sample. The chain carries TRBV29-1 and TRBJ2-7; D gene ambiguous. CDR3 size: 11 residues. The V end lost 4 bases, the J end lost 1 base, and 5 bases lay between the germline ends. Germline values: CDR1 SQVTM, CDR2 ANQGSEA. The CDR3 reads CSVVSSYEQYF. The DNA for the CDR3 is TGCAGCGTTGTGTCGTCCTACGAGCAGTACTTC.

The chain has TRBV6-5 and TRBJ1-1, with TRBD1 matching 7 bases. Trimming cost V 5 bases and J 4 bases; bases outside gene matches: 10. This CDR3 has 15 amino acids. Per the germline V gene, CDR1 is MNHEY and CDR2 is SVGAGI. The CDR3 bases are TGTGCCAGCAGTACGACAGGGCGGGCGGCCACTGAAGCTTTCTTT. Translated: CASSTTGRAATEAFF.

The rearrangement joins TRBV6-5 to TRBJ1-5, with D unclear. Trimming left V 2 bases short and J 3 bases short, with 8 bases between. Germline CDR1 and CDR2: MNHEY and SVGAGI. This CDR3 contains 14 residues. In DNA form, the CDR3 reads TGTGCCAGCAGTTACGGTTTCAACAATCAGCCCCAGCATTTT. Amino acids: CASSYGFNNQPQHF.

This clone was picked up a small number of times. CDR3 protein: CASSQMGAGAPTPSYEQYF. DNA for the CDR3: TGTGCCAGCAGCCAAATGGGGGCGGGTGCCCCGACCCCATCCTACGAGCAGTACTTC. The rearrangement joins TRBV14 to TRBJ2-7, with D perhaps matching TRBD1 (6 bases). Per germline, CDR1 SGHDN and CDR2 FVKESK. Trimming shortened V by 2 bases and J by 1 base, and 24 bases separated the two germline ends. The CDR3 has 19 residues.

This clone was recorded a few times. The rearrangement links TRBV28 to TRBJ2-3, with D possibly matching TRBD1 (5 bases). Per germline, CDR1 MDHEN and CDR2 SYDVKM. The CDR3 runs 14 residues. V was cut by 6 bases and J by 2 bases, with 12 bases left in between. The CDR3 DNA is TGTGCCAGCAGATTCCAGGGAACCACAGATACGCAGTATTTT. It yields the protein CASRFQGTTDTQYF.

This clone appeared a single time. The V call is TRBV30, the J call TRBJ1-1; the D gene is possibly TRBD1 (5 bases). The V gene's germline CDR1 is GTSNPN and CDR2 SVGIG (reference sequence). The CDR3 length is 12 residues. The germline V and J ends were trimmed by 0 bases and 3 bases, with 5 bases remaining between them. CDR3 DNA: TGTGCCTGGAGTGTAGGGGACACTGAAGCTTTCTTT. As protein: CAWSVGDTEAFF.

This clone was recorded only once. The J gene is TRBJ1-2, the V gene TRBV29-1; 9 bases map to TRBD1. The CDR3 sequence is 11 residues long. With 6 bases clipped from V and 7 bases from J, the junction kept 3 bases outside the gene matches. The germline CDR1 and CDR2 sequences are SQVTM and ANQGSEA. The CDR3 reads CSVRDRVGYTF. CDR3 in DNA: TGCAGCGTACGGGACAGGGTTGGCTACACCTTC.

The chain uses TRBV19 and TRBJ2-5; 9 bases are shared with TRBD1. The CDR3 sequence is 15 residues long. V lost 5 bases to trimming and J lost 2 bases; unmatched junction nucleotides: 6. Per the germline V gene, CDR1 is LNHDA and CDR2 is SQIVND (reference sequence). This CDR3 reads CASSLRDRAQETQYF. The CDR3, as DNA: TGTGCCAGTAGTCTTCGGGACAGGGCACAAGAGACCCAGTACTTC.

Comments on this clone: A junction end diverges from the germline sequence, so it may reflect a read error. The V and J genes are TRBV5-1 and TRBJ2-7; D gene unclear. CDR1 and CDR2 from the germline V gene are SGHRS and YFSETQ. This CDR3 region has 12 residues. Here the CDR3 reads CVSSSNSYEQYF. The CDR3 bases are TGCGTCAGCAGCTCAAACAGCTACGAGCAGTACTTC.